Following are 32 T cell receptor beta chains from one sample sequenced in a study of blood T cell repertoires in COVID-19. Method: immunoSEQ multiplex PCR; TCRdb's copy keeps in-frame clones and lacks some. The sample consists of about 240,000 clones, around four fifths of them appearing once. What was sequenced was peripheral blood. These receptors all come from a woman aged 55 to 70 with active or convalescent COVID-19.

The V gene is TRBV7-8, the J gene TRBJ1-5, with 7 bases aligning to TRBD1. J gave up 2 bases and V 6 bases, and 7 bases lay outside the gene matches. The CDR3 totals 15 residues. The V gene's germline CDR1 is SGHVS and CDR2 FQNEAQ. The CDR3 DNA sequence: TGTGCCAGCAGGGGAAACAGGGGCGGCAATCAGCCCCAGCATTTT. The encoded protein is CASRGNRGGNQPQHF.

The genes are TRBV5-6 and TRBJ2-7; maybe TRBD1 (5 bases). CDR1 and CDR2 from the germline V gene are SGHDT and YYEEEE. V was shortened by 0 bases and J by 2 bases, with 15 bases between the two germline ends. CDR3 size: 16 residues. The CDR3 reads CASSLVGQGRTYEQYV. The DNA of the CDR3 is TGTGCCAGCAGCTTGGTAGGTCAGGGCAGGACCTACGAGCAGTACGTC.

This clone has only a few counts. This chain uses TRBV5-1 with TRBJ2-2, with 12 bases identical to TRBD2. The CDR3 spans 18 residues. V gave up 4 bases and J gave up 0 bases; unmatched junction bases: 7. Germline assignment: CDR1 SGHRS and CDR2 YFSETQ. This CDR3 is CASSATSGGNANTGELFF. The CDR3 bases are TGCGCCAGCAGCGCGACTAGCGGGGGAAACGCGAACACCGGGGAGCTGTTTTTT.

CDR3 residues: CASSDRGGYGYTF. CDR3 nucleotide sequence: TGTGCCAGCAGTGATCGGGGGGGCTATGGCTACACCTTC. The chain has TRBV28 and TRBJ1-2; tentatively, D is TRBD1 (5 bases). The germline V gene encodes CDR1 MDHEN and CDR2 SYDVKM. The CDR3 is 13 amino acids. V was trimmed by 5 bases and J by 4 bases, leaving 11 bases between them.

The rearrangement joins TRBV7-9 to TRBJ2-7; 8 bases line up with TRBD1. The CDR3 covers 17 residues. The germline V gene encodes CDR1 SEHNR and CDR2 FQNEAQ (reference sequence). V shed 5 bases, J shed 0 bases, and the junction held 12 bases outside the gene matches. CDR3: CASSPREQGVCSYEQYV. The CDR3 coding sequence is TGTGCCAGCAGCCCAAGAGAACAGGGGGTTTGCTCCTACGAGCAGTACGTC.

This chain joins TRBV6-5 and TRBJ1-3; 8 positions match TRBD1. Germline loops: CDR1 MNHEY, CDR2 SVGAGI. The V and J ends lost 8 bases and 2 bases, in that order; junction bases with no gene match: 2. This CDR3 has 13 amino acids. The CDR3 sequence: CASRQGTGNTIYF. The DNA for the CDR3 is TGTGCCAGCCGACAGGGGACTGGAAACACCATATATTTT.

This chain joins TRBV5-1 and TRBJ2-1, with 10 bases identical to TRBD1. The junction had 12 bases not matched to a gene; V was cut back by 3 bases and J by 0 bases. CDR3 size: 19 residues. CDR1 SGHRS and CDR2 YFSETQ come from the germline V gene. CDR3 nucleotides: TGCGCCAGCAGCTCGGGAAGGAGGGACAGGGGAAACTCCTACAATGAGCAGTTCTTC. This gives the protein CASSSGRRDRGNSYNEQFF.

The chain has TRBV7-9 and TRBJ2-5; TRBD1 matches 8 bases. The ends lost 5 bases at V and 7 bases at J; junction bases unmatched: 9. CDR3 size: 14 residues. In germline, CDR1 is SEHNR, CDR2 FQNEAQ (reference sequence). The CDR3, as DNA: TGTGCCAGCAGCCCGGACAGGGCTACGGGGACCCAGTACTTC. Translated: CASSPDRATGTQYF.

This chain uses TRBV11-2 with TRBJ2-7; D perhaps matches TRBD1 (5 bases). Trimming left V 1 base short and J 7 bases short, with 14 bases between. The CDR3 runs to 14 residues. CDR1 and CDR2 (germline): SGHAT, FQNNGV. This CDR3 is CASSLARTSREQYF. In DNA, the CDR3 is TGTGCCAGCAGCTTAGCGAGGACAAGCCGAGAGCAGTACTTC.

The chain couples TRBV11-3 to TRBJ2-3; TRBD1 aligns across 7 bases. J lost 4 bases, V lost 8 bases, and 9 bases had no gene match. This CDR3 is 14 amino acids long. Looked up from germline, CDR1 is SGHNT and CDR2 is YENEEA. The CDR3 coding sequence is TGTGCCAGCTCTGAGGGGGCTGTGGCAGATACGCAGTATTTT. Translating gives CASSEGAVADTQYF.

The chain links TRBV5-4 to TRBJ2-1, with 13 bases aligning to TRBD2. V lost 0 bases and J lost 3; bases outside the gene matches: 9. CDR3 length equals 19 residues. Germline V CDR1 and CDR2: SGHNT, YYREEE (reference sequence). The CDR3 nucleotides read TGTGCCAGCAGCTTGGCCAACCGACTAGCGGGGGGCCACTACAATGAGCAGTTCTTC. Its translation: CASSLANRLAGGHYNEQFF.

The rearrangement uses TRBV18 and TRBJ2-3, with unresolved D. Between the trimmed V and J ends, which lost 3 bases and 6 bases, there was a span of 10 bases. CDR3 length: 13 residues. Per the germline V gene, CDR1 is KGHSH and CDR2 is LQKENI. This CDR3 is CASSPYDGDTQYF. CDR3 nucleotides: TGTGCCAGCTCACCTTACGACGGGGATACGCAGTATTTT.

The genes are TRBV6-1 and TRBJ2-7; TRBD2 is a possible D gene (5 bases). V shed 1 base and J shed 7 bases, with 17 bases lying between them. CDR1 is MNHNS, CDR2 SASEGT, per germline. The CDR3 contains 15 residues. The CDR3 DNA follows: TGTGCCAGCAGTGAAGTTCTAGCCCAGCCGCGGGAGCAGTACTTC. It translates to CASSEVLAQPREQYF.

The chain uses TRBV12-3 or TRBV12-4 and TRBJ1-2; the D gene is possibly TRBD1 (6 bases). V was clipped by 7 bases and J by 8 bases, with 14 bases between them. The CDR3 totals 12 residues. Here the CDR3 reads CASTGTSEGYTF. CDR3 bases: TGTGCCAGCACCGGGACATCAGAAGGCTACACCTTC.

This CDR3 reads CASSQERNYGYTF. DNA for the CDR3: TGTGCCAGCAGCCAAGAGCGGAACTATGGCTACACCTTC. The rearrangement joins TRBV4-2 to TRBJ1-2; D is undetermined. Germline V gives CDR1 LGHNA, CDR2 YNFKEQ. V gave up 0 bases and J gave up 2 bases, with 4 bases separating them. The CDR3 contains 13 residues.

This clone was picked up many times. The genes are TRBV10-3 and TRBJ1-4, with D perhaps matching TRBD1 (6 bases). The CDR3 runs to 16 residues. Trimming cost V 6 bases and J 3 bases, with 17 bases left between them. CDR1 is ENHRY, CDR2 SYGVKD, per germline. The CDR3 loop reads CAISKTGGLSNEKLFF. The CDR3 bases are TGTGCCATCAGCAAGACAGGCGGCCTTTCTAATGAAAAACTGTTTTTT.

V gene TRBV18 combines with J gene TRBJ1-1; D gene unclear. CDR1 is KGHSH and CDR2 is LQKENI in the germline V gene. CDR3 length: 12 residues. Trimming took off 3 bases at V and 11 bases at J, with 13 bases between the two ends. CDR3 nucleotide sequence: TGTGCCAGCTCACCCGGAGGATCGGAGGCTTTCTTT. Its protein is CASSPGGSEAFF.

The chain recombines TRBV28 with TRBJ1-6, with D possibly matching TRBD1 (6 bases). Trimming cost V 6 bases and J 7 bases, with 16 bases left between them. The CDR3 runs 15 residues. CDR1 and CDR2 (germline): MDHEN, SYDVKM. In DNA, the CDR3 is TGTGCCAGCAGGTTCCGGGGGGGCTTGAATTCACCCCTCCACTTT. Translation: CASRFRGGLNSPLHF.

The CDR3 spells CASSPGNEQFF. The CDR3 DNA sequence: TGTGCCAGCAGCCCGGGGAATGAGCAGTTCTTC. The chain links TRBV3-1 (or the pseudogene TRBV3-2) to TRBJ2-1; D is possibly TRBD2 (5 bases). CDR3 size: 11 residues. V lost 4 bases to trimming and J lost 7 bases, with 5 bases between them. The germline CDR1 and CDR2 sequences are LGHDT and YNNKEL (reference sequence).

This rearrangement joins TRBV6-4 to TRBJ1-3, with D unclear. CDR3 length equals 14 residues. Germline V CDR1 and CDR2: MRHNA, SNTAGT. Deletions cut 7 bases from V and 3 bases from J, with 13 bases between. The CDR3 region has the DNA TGTGCCAGCACCGCCGGGAGGAATGGAAACACCATATATTTT. This encodes CASTAGRNGNTIYF.

Here the CDR3 reads CASGLNERTGVIEAFF. CDR3 DNA sequence: TGTGCTAGTGGTCTGAATGAGAGGACAGGGGTTATTGAAGCTTTCTTT. This chain joins TRBV12-5 and TRBJ1-1, with TRBD1 matching 9 bases. Per the germline V gene, CDR1 is LGHNT and CDR2 is FRNRAP. V lost 5 bases and J lost 7; bases outside the gene matches: 14. The CDR3 spans 16 residues.

This chain uses TRBV5-1 with TRBJ2-2, with D maybe TRBD2 (5 bases). Germline loops: CDR1 SGHRS, CDR2 YFSETQ. V lost 4 bases and J lost 4, with 17 bases in between. CDR3 length: 16 residues. The CDR3 DNA sequence: TGCGCCAGCAGCCCACTAGGCCTGGGGAGCACCGGGGAGCTGTTTTTT. Protein: CASSPLGLGSTGELFF.

The chain carries TRBV7-2 and TRBJ1-6; possibly TRBD1 for D (6 bases). The CDR3 totals 15 residues. The germline V gene has CDR1 SGHTA and CDR2 FQGNSA. With 5 bases removed from V and 7 bases from J, the gap between germline ends came to 15 bases. CDR3 in DNA: TGTGCCAGCAGCCCTAGGACAGCAATGAATTCACCCCTCCACTTT. This gives the protein CASSPRTAMNSPLHF.

This rearrangement joins TRBV7-2 to TRBJ2-5; 7 bases line up with TRBD1. After removal of 3 bases from V and 2 bases from J, the junction contained 3 bases not matched to a gene. The CDR3 has 14 amino acids. Germline values: CDR1 SGHTA, CDR2 FQGNSA. Here the CDR3 DNA reads TGTGCCAGCAGCTTCCGGGGACAGCAAGAGACCCAGTACTTC. Translating gives CASSFRGQQETQYF.

The CDR3 nucleotides are TGTGCCAGCAGCCTCCGGGACAGGGGTGGATACAATGAGCAGTTCTTC. Translation: CASSLRDRGGYNEQFF. V and J are TRBV11-3 and TRBJ2-1, with 10 bases lining up with TRBD1. The CDR3 consists of 16 residues. Germline-derived CDR1 and CDR2 are SGHNT and YENEEA. V lost 5 bases to trimming and J lost 4 bases; unmatched junction nucleotides: 8.

The gene calls are TRBV29-1 and TRBJ1-2; 8 bases fit TRBD1. Trimming cost V 3 bases and J 8 bases; bases outside gene matches: 8. Germline lookup yields CDR1 SQVTM and CDR2 ANQGSEA. The CDR3 loop spans 13 amino acids. CDR3 protein: CSVERAGGRGYTF. The CDR3 coding sequence is TGCAGCGTTGAGCGAGCAGGGGGCCGGGGCTACACCTTC. The full variable domain, completed using reference TRBV29-1 and TRBJ1-2, is SAVISQKPSRDICQRGTSLTIQCQVDSQVTMMFWYRQQPGQSLTLIATANQGSEATYESGFVIDKFPISRPNLTFSTLTVSNMSPEDSSIYLCSVERAGGRGYTFGSGTRLTVV.

CDR3 in DNA: TGTGCCAGCAGTTACTCGAGCGGGGAGCAGTACGTC. The encoded protein is CASSYSSGEQYV. This chain uses TRBV6-6 with TRBJ2-7, with D tentatively TRBD2 (6 bases). The CDR3 is made up of 12 amino acids. The V end was cut by 0 bases, the J end by 7 bases, with 7 bases between. CDR1 is MNHNY and CDR2 is SVGAGI in the germline V gene (reference sequence).

This clone was observed a single time. V gene TRBV6-6 combines with J gene TRBJ2-7; 8 nucleotides align to TRBD1. The trim removed 6 bases at V and 0 bases at J, leaving 7 bases unmatched. This CDR3 contains 15 residues. CDR1 is MNHNY, CDR2 SVGAGI, per germline (reference sequence). In nucleotides, the CDR3 is TGTGCCAGCAGATCGACAGGGGCGGACTCCTACGAGCAGTACGTC. It yields the protein CASRSTGADSYEQYV.

This clone was counted only a few times. This chain links TRBV3-1 (or the pseudogene TRBV3-2) with TRBJ2-7; D is possibly TRBD1 (6 bases). The germline gives CDR1 LGHDT, CDR2 YNNKEL (reference sequence). This CDR3 spans 15 amino acids. The germline V and J ends were trimmed by 4 bases and 3 bases, with 16 bases remaining between them. The CDR3 DNA follows: TGTGCCAGCAGCCTCGGCGCAGGGGTGAGCTACGAGCAGTACTTC. Translating gives CASSLGAGVSYEQYF.

This chain uses TRBV24-1 with TRBJ2-7, with 8 bases matching TRBD2. CDR3 length: 15 residues. J was trimmed by 4 bases and V by 2 bases; bases with no gene match: 6. The germline V gene encodes CDR1 KGHDR and CDR2 SFDVKD. CDR3 coding DNA: TGTGCCACCAGTGATTCCGGGACTAGTAGTTACGAGCAGTACTTC. The encoded protein is CATSDSGTSSYEQYF.

The chain uses TRBV6-5 and TRBJ2-2, with a possible D match to TRBD2 (6 bases). The V end was cut by 4 bases, the J end by 1 base, with 10 bases between. CDR1 is MNHEY and CDR2 is SVGAGI in the germline V gene. The CDR3 contains 15 residues. The chain's CDR3 is CASSSSTRNTGELFF. CDR3 nucleotide sequence: TGTGCCAGCAGTTCCTCGACTAGGAACACCGGGGAGCTGTTTTTT.

V usage is TRBV29-1 and J usage is TRBJ2-5; 7 positions agree with TRBD2. The CDR3 is 14 amino acids. The J segment lost 2 bases and the V segment lost 7 bases, leaving 10 bases of the junction unmatched. Per germline, CDR1 SQVTM and CDR2 ANQGSEA. The DNA for the CDR3 is TGCAGCGACCAAGGGAGGGAAAATCAAGAGACCCAGTACTTC. Its protein is CSDQGRENQETQYF.